This TCR beta chain was identified during a study of blood T cell repertoires in COVID-19. Study details: Whether acute or convalescent, the COVID-19 samples came from the United States, Italy and Spain.

The CDR3 consists of 13 residues. In germline, CDR1 is SGHAT, CDR2 FQNNGV. V lost 2 bases, J lost 4 bases, and 8 bases lay in between. Per the study methods: Amplified reference gene primers provided the basis for estimating nucleated cell counts. Sequenced by immunoSEQ multiplex PCR; TCRdb stores in-frame clones only, minus some. From that table come the V and J calls and clone size; the DNA was used to work out D and trimming. The repertoire has approximately 82,000 clones, around 82% of them found once; the top ten carry more than 15%. The chain is built from TRBV11-2 and TRBJ1-2; the D is unclear. The clonotype was recovered from an older woman with acute or convalescent COVID-19. Sequenced input: peripheral blood. The CDR3 DNA follows: TGTGCCAGCAGCTTACAGGCGGGCTATGGCTACACCTTC. Its protein is CASSLQAGYGYTF.